This is a list of T cell receptor beta chains from one sample in a study of cytotoxic CD8 clonotypes in ibrutinib-treated CLL. This table comes from immunoSEQ multiplex PCR, and its TCRdb copy is limited to in-frame clones, with some not included. The sample records about 310,000 clones, almost 80% being singletons. The specimen was PBMCs, collected before ibrutinib treatment. The origin of the receptors is a human donor with chronic lymphocytic leukemia. The CDR3 runs from the conserved cysteine through the conserved F or W. Fields, in order: D gene, clone size, CDR3 length, J gene, V gene, CDR3 protein, CDR3 DNA. A D gene is named only where the DNA matches it firmly. Rows give clone size only sometimes, using once, few, many, or a class for an expanded clone.

d_gene: NA
abundance: NA
len: 14
j_gene: TRBJ2-5
v_gene: TRBV5-1
CDR3aa: CASSWETSTETQYF
CDR3nt: TGCGCCAGCAGCTGGGAGACTAGTACGGAGACCCAGTACTTC

d_gene: NA
abundance: NA
len: 16
j_gene: TRBJ2-1
v_gene: TRBV18
CDR3aa: CASSPTGPARANEQFF
CDR3nt: TGTGCCAGCTCACCAACGGGACCAGCGAGGGCAAATGAGCAGTTCTTC

d_gene: NA
abundance: NA
len: 16
j_gene: TRBJ2-7
v_gene: TRBV13
CDR3aa: CASTPTEFEGSHEQYF
CDR3nt: TGTGCCAGCACCCCCACTGAGTTTGAGGGCAGCCACGAGCAGTACTTC

d_gene: TRBD2
abundance: NA
len: 16
j_gene: TRBJ2-5
v_gene: TRBV12-5
CDR3aa: CASGLLALAGEETQYF
CDR3nt: TGTGCTAGTGGTTTGCTCGCACTAGCGGGAGAAGAGACCCAGTACTTC

d_gene: NA
abundance: few
len: 13
j_gene: TRBJ2-1
v_gene: TRBV5-1
CDR3aa: CASSLVGYNEQFF
CDR3nt: TGCGCCAGCAGCTTGGTTGGTTACAATGAGCAGTTCTTC

d_gene: TRBD1
abundance: NA
len: 16
j_gene: TRBJ2-7
v_gene: TRBV5-8
CDR3aa: CASSLGQGAFAYEQYF
CDR3nt: TGTGCCAGCAGCTTGGGACAGGGGGCGTTCGCCTACGAGCAGTACTTC

d_gene: TRBD2
abundance: NA
len: 15
j_gene: TRBJ2-2
v_gene: TRBV5-1
CDR3aa: CASSLVAGGVGELFF
CDR3nt: TGCGCCAGCAGCTTGGTTGCGGGAGGAGTCGGGGAGCTGTTTTTT

d_gene: TRBD2
abundance: few
len: 16
j_gene: TRBJ2-7
v_gene: TRBV4-2
CDR3aa: CASSHISGSGSYEQYF
CDR3nt: TGTGCCAGCAGCCACATTAGCGGGAGTGGGTCCTACGAGCAGTACTTC

d_gene: NA
abundance: NA
len: 11
j_gene: TRBJ2-7
v_gene: TRBV29-1
CDR3aa: CSVGLSYEQYF
CDR3nt: TGCAGCGTTGGCCTTTCCTACGAGCAGTACTTC

d_gene: NA
abundance: NA
len: 16
j_gene: TRBJ2-1
v_gene: TRBV27
CDR3aa: CASRDLGLSSYNEQFF
CDR3nt: TGTGCCAGCAGAGATCTAGGCCTGAGCTCCTACAATGAGCAGTTCTTC

d_gene: TRBD2
abundance: few
len: 14
j_gene: TRBJ2-7
v_gene: TRBV4-1
CDR3aa: CASSPILAGYEQYF
CDR3nt: TGCGCCAGCAGCCCCATTCTAGCGGGATACGAGCAGTACTTC

d_gene: TRBD1
abundance: NA
len: 13
j_gene: TRBJ2-7
v_gene: TRBV19
CDR3aa: CASSQDRYYEQYF
CDR3nt: TGTGCCAGTAGCCAGGACAGGTACTACGAGCAGTACTTC

d_gene: TRBD2
abundance: NA
len: 13
j_gene: TRBJ2-7
v_gene: TRBV2
CDR3aa: CASRASGTHEQYF
CDR3nt: TGTGCCAGCAGAGCGAGCGGGACCCACGAGCAGTACTTC

d_gene: TRBD2
abundance: NA
len: 15
j_gene: TRBJ2-4
v_gene: TRBV19
CDR3aa: CASSSASGSQNIQYF
CDR3nt: TGTGCCAGTAGTTCGGCTAGCGGGAGCCAAAACATTCAGTACTTC

d_gene: NA
abundance: NA
len: 15
j_gene: TRBJ2-5
v_gene: TRBV30
CDR3aa: CAWSVLTGVRETQYF
CDR3nt: TGTGCCTGGAGTGTACTGACAGGCGTTCGGGAGACCCAGTACTTC

d_gene: NA
abundance: NA
len: 15
j_gene: TRBJ2-5
v_gene: TRBV7-8
CDR3aa: CASSLSGRNQETQYF
CDR3nt: TGTGCCAGCAGCTTATCTGGGAGGAACCAAGAGACCCAGTACTTC

d_gene: TRBD2
abundance: few
len: 17
j_gene: TRBJ2-1
v_gene: TRBV7-6
CDR3aa: CASSLGPGGPGDNEQFF
CDR3nt: TGTGCCAGCAGCTTAGGGCCGGGAGGCCCGGGGGACAATGAGCAGTTCTTC

d_gene: NA
abundance: once
len: 14
j_gene: TRBJ2-7
v_gene: TRBV7-2
CDR3aa: CASSLAIGTYEQYF
CDR3nt: TGTGCCAGCAGCTTAGCCATTGGGACCTACGAGCAGTACTTC

d_gene: NA
abundance: NA
len: 15
j_gene: TRBJ2-3
v_gene: TRBV2
CDR3aa: CASRAGGENTDTQYF
CDR3nt: TGTGCCAGCAGGGCAGGGGGGGAGAACACAGATACGCAGTATTTT

d_gene: TRBD1
abundance: NA
len: 15
j_gene: TRBJ1-2
v_gene: TRBV28
CDR3aa: CASSQGVGVHYGYTF
CDR3nt: TGTGCCAGCAGCCAGGGGGTTGGGGTTCACTATGGCTACACCTTC

d_gene: TRBD2
abundance: NA
len: 15
j_gene: TRBJ2-7
v_gene: TRBV28
CDR3aa: CASSLLAASSYEQYF
CDR3nt: TGTGCCAGCAGTTTACTAGCGGCGAGCTCCTACGAGCAGTACTTC

d_gene: TRBD2
abundance: NA
len: 15
j_gene: TRBJ2-7
v_gene: TRBV28
CDR3aa: CASSLFGRGGYEQYF
CDR3nt: TGTGCCAGCAGTTTATTTGGTCGGGGGGGTTACGAGCAGTACTTC

d_gene: NA
abundance: NA
len: 14
j_gene: TRBJ1-1
v_gene: TRBV7-8
CDR3aa: CASSLTRGNTEAFF
CDR3nt: TGTGCCAGCAGCTTAACTCGGGGGAACACTGAAGCTTTCTTT

d_gene: NA
abundance: NA
len: 13
j_gene: TRBJ2-7
v_gene: TRBV6-6
CDR3aa: CASSLGQSYEQYF
CDR3nt: TGTGCCAGCAGCCTGGGACAAAGCTACGAGCAGTACTTC

d_gene: TRBD1
abundance: NA
len: 17
j_gene: TRBJ1-2
v_gene: TRBV7-6
CDR3aa: CASRPRWTGGGSGGYTF
CDR3nt: TGTGCCAGCAGACCTAGATGGACAGGCGGCGGTTCGGGGGGCTACACCTTC

d_gene: NA
abundance: NA
len: 15
j_gene: TRBJ1-5
v_gene: TRBV6-6
CDR3aa: CASVHAGDANQPQHF
CDR3nt: TGTGCCAGCGTCCACGCCGGGGACGCCAATCAGCCCCAGCATTTT

d_gene: NA
abundance: few
len: 14
j_gene: TRBJ2-1
v_gene: TRBV29-1
CDR3aa: CSAQGWLVGNEQFF
CDR3nt: TGCAGCGCCCAAGGGTGGCTAGTAGGCAATGAGCAGTTCTTC

d_gene: TRBD1
abundance: NA
len: 14
j_gene: TRBJ1-1
v_gene: TRBV27
CDR3aa: CASSSRTGTTEAFF
CDR3nt: TGTGCCAGCAGTTCAAGGACAGGAACCACTGAAGCTTTCTTT

d_gene: TRBD1
abundance: NA
len: 15
j_gene: TRBJ2-3
v_gene: TRBV5-1
CDR3aa: CASSLPTGFGDTQYF
CDR3nt: TGCGCCAGCAGCTTACCGACAGGGTTTGGCGATACGCAGTATTTT

d_gene: NA
abundance: once
len: 12
j_gene: TRBJ2-7
v_gene: TRBV6-1
CDR3aa: CASSPPALEQYF
CDR3nt: TGTGCCAGCAGCCCCCCAGCTCTCGAGCAGTACTTC

d_gene: TRBD1
abundance: NA
len: 16
j_gene: TRBJ2-7
v_gene: TRBV11-2
CDR3aa: CASSTSSGTGDFEQYF
CDR3nt: TGTGCCAGCAGCACATCCTCCGGGACAGGGGATTTCGAGCAGTACTTC

d_gene: TRBD2
abundance: few
len: 16
j_gene: TRBJ2-7
v_gene: TRBV10-3
CDR3aa: CAISAPGLAGVEEQYF
CDR3nt: TGTGCCATCAGTGCACCGGGACTAGCGGGAGTGGAAGAGCAGTACTTC

d_gene: TRBD2
abundance: NA
len: 17
j_gene: TRBJ2-7
v_gene: TRBV12-5
CDR3aa: CASGRPRERELTYEQYF
CDR3nt: TGTGCTAGTGGTCGACCCCGTGAGCGGGAGTTAACCTACGAGCAGTACTTC

d_gene: NA
abundance: NA
len: 16
j_gene: TRBJ2-5
v_gene: TRBV5-4
CDR3aa: CASSLAVTSVQETQYF
CDR3nt: TGTGCCAGCAGCTTGGCCGTTACGTCAGTACAAGAGACCCAGTACTTC

d_gene: NA
abundance: few
len: 15
j_gene: TRBJ2-3
v_gene: TRBV6-5
CDR3aa: CASSYSRPPGDTQYF
CDR3nt: TGTGCCAGCAGTTACTCGAGGCCGCCAGGGGATACGCAGTATTTT

d_gene: NA
abundance: NA
len: 12
j_gene: TRBJ1-1
v_gene: TRBV6-5
CDR3aa: CASSYAGLRAFF
CDR3nt: TGTGCCAGCAGTTACGCAGGGCTGAGAGCTTTCTTT

d_gene: NA
abundance: NA
len: 13
j_gene: TRBJ1-5
v_gene: TRBV27
CDR3aa: CASSLQTGQPQHF
CDR3nt: TGTGCCAGCAGTCTACAAACCGGACAGCCCCAGCATTTT

d_gene: TRBD2
abundance: NA
len: 15
j_gene: TRBJ2-3
v_gene: TRBV5-1
CDR3aa: CASSLRLAGADTQYF
CDR3nt: TGCGCCAGCAGCTTAAGACTAGCGGGAGCAGATACGCAGTATTTT

d_gene: NA
abundance: NA
len: 13
j_gene: TRBJ1-4
v_gene: TRBV15
CDR3aa: CATSKAPNEKLFF
CDR3nt: TGTGCCACCAGCAAAGCCCCGAATGAAAAACTGTTTTTT

d_gene: TRBD2
abundance: NA
len: 17
j_gene: TRBJ2-7
v_gene: TRBV27
CDR3aa: CASSLLALAGGPREQYF
CDR3nt: TGTGCCAGCAGTTTATTAGCCCTAGCGGGAGGGCCTAGGGAGCAGTACTTC

d_gene: NA
abundance: once
len: 15
j_gene: TRBJ2-5
v_gene: TRBV7-2
CDR3aa: CASSFGQSGTGTQYF
CDR3nt: TGTGCCAGCAGCTTCGGACAAAGTGGGACGGGGACCCAGTACTTC

d_gene: TRBD2
abundance: NA
len: 16
j_gene: TRBJ2-1
v_gene: TRBV10-3
CDR3aa: CAISDLSSGRYNEQFF
CDR3nt: TGTGCCATCAGTGATCTTTCTAGCGGGCGGTACAATGAGCAGTTCTTC

d_gene: TRBD2
abundance: NA
len: 17
j_gene: TRBJ2-4
v_gene: TRBV4-2
CDR3aa: CASSPNPTSGSKNIQYF
CDR3nt: TGTGCCAGCAGCCCCAACCCCACTAGCGGGTCTAAAAACATTCAGTACTTC

d_gene: NA
abundance: once
len: 14
j_gene: TRBJ2-7
v_gene: TRBV13
CDR3aa: CASSSPLRGYEQYF
CDR3nt: TGTGCCAGCAGCTCCCCCTTGAGGGGGTACGAGCAGTACTTC

d_gene: NA
abundance: NA
len: 16
j_gene: TRBJ1-5
v_gene: TRBV9
CDR3aa: CASSGGSGGNNQPQHF
CDR3nt: TGTGCCAGCAGCGGCGGGTCGGGGGGCAACAATCAGCCCCAGCATTTT

d_gene: TRBD2
abundance: NA
len: 18
j_gene: TRBJ2-7
v_gene: TRBV7-9
CDR3aa: CASSLRGTSGISSYEQYF
CDR3nt: TGTGCCAGCAGCTTAAGGGGGACTAGCGGGATCAGCTCCTACGAGCAGTACTTC

d_gene: NA
abundance: once
len: 15
j_gene: TRBJ1-3
v_gene: TRBV29-1
CDR3aa: CSVVGARFSGNTIYF
CDR3nt: TGCAGCGTTGTGGGGGCCAGGTTCTCTGGAAACACCATATATTTT

d_gene: TRBD1
abundance: once
len: 15
j_gene: TRBJ2-3
v_gene: TRBV11-3
CDR3aa: CASSPRDSSTDTQYF
CDR3nt: TGTGCCAGCAGCCCACGGGACAGTAGCACAGATACGCAGTATTTT

d_gene: TRBD1
abundance: NA
len: 14
j_gene: TRBJ1-1
v_gene: TRBV7-8
CDR3aa: CASSSSNRGGKAFF
CDR3nt: TGTGCCAGCAGCTCGTCTAACAGGGGAGGGAAAGCTTTCTTT

d_gene: NA
abundance: NA
len: 14
j_gene: TRBJ2-5
v_gene: TRBV5-1
CDR3aa: CASSLWLPKETQYF
CDR3nt: TGCGCCAGCAGCTTGTGGCTCCCCAAAGAGACCCAGTACTTC

d_gene: NA
abundance: NA
len: 15
j_gene: TRBJ1-2
v_gene: TRBV27
CDR3aa: CASSLGYDANYGYTF
CDR3nt: TGTGCCAGCAGTTTAGGCTACGACGCTAACTATGGCTACACCTTC

d_gene: NA
abundance: NA
len: 16
j_gene: TRBJ2-5
v_gene: TRBV10-1
CDR3aa: CASSENNGGIQETQYF
CDR3nt: TGCGCCAGCAGTGAGAATAACGGAGGGATCCAAGAGACCCAGTACTTC

d_gene: TRBD2
abundance: NA
len: 16
j_gene: TRBJ2-4
v_gene: TRBV7-9
CDR3aa: CASSLGAGVTKNIQYF
CDR3nt: TGTGCCAGCAGCTTAGGAGCGGGAGTGACCAAAAACATTCAGTACTTC

d_gene: NA
abundance: NA
len: 16
j_gene: TRBJ2-3
v_gene: TRBV7-2
CDR3aa: CASRRRRALGTDTQYF
CDR3nt: TGTGCCAGCAGGAGGAGGCGGGCACTTGGTACAGATACGCAGTATTTT

d_gene: NA
abundance: NA
len: 13
j_gene: TRBJ1-1
v_gene: TRBV30
CDR3aa: CACLGPKNTEAFF
CDR3nt: TGTGCCTGCTTGGGACCGAAGAACACTGAAGCTTTCTTT

d_gene: NA
abundance: NA
len: 14
j_gene: TRBJ2-2
v_gene: TRBV7-9
CDR3aa: CASRYVEVTGELFF
CDR3nt: TGTGCCAGCAGATATGTTGAGGTTACCGGGGAGCTGTTTTTT

d_gene: NA
abundance: NA
len: 13
j_gene: TRBJ2-7
v_gene: TRBV7-2
CDR3aa: CASSLSHSYEQYF
CDR3nt: TGTGCCAGCAGCTTATCACATTCCTACGAGCAGTACTTC

d_gene: NA
abundance: few
len: 13
j_gene: TRBJ2-7
v_gene: TRBV10-3
CDR3aa: CAISGTDSYEQYF
CDR3nt: TGTGCCATCAGTGGGACGGACTCCTACGAGCAGTACTTC

d_gene: NA
abundance: NA
len: 13
j_gene: TRBJ2-1
v_gene: TRBV9
CDR3aa: CASSGTGNNEQFF
CDR3nt: TGTGCCAGCAGCGGTACAGGGAACAATGAGCAGTTCTTC